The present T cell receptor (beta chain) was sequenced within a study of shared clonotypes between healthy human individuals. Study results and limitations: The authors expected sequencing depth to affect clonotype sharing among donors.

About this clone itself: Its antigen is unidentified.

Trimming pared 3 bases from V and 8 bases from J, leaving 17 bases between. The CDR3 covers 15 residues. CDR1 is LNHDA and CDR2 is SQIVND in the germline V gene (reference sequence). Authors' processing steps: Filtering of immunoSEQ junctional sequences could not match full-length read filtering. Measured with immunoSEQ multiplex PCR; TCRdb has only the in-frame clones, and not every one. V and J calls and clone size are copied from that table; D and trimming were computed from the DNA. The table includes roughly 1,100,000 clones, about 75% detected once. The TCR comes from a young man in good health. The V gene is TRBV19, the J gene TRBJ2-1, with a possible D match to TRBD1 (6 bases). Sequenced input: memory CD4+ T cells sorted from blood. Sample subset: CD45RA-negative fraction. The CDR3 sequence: CASSISLGQTDEQFF. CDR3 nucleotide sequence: TGTGCCAGTAGTATTTCCCTTGGACAGACGGATGAGCAGTTCTTC.